The clone carrying this T cell receptor (beta chain) has ten or more counts. Antigen: not known. Healthy Caucasians from Russia aged roughly 6 to 95 served as donors. CDR1 SGHTA and CDR2 FQGNSA come from the germline V gene. V was trimmed by 3 bases and J by 1 base, leaving 13 bases between them. CDR3 length: 15 residues. The data were obtained in a study of blood T cells in healthy people across ages. Study summary: Template-switching capture recovered about one barcoded beta molecule per two T cells. The study's findings and limits: Considered underestimates were the diversity estimates obtained from one million T cells.

Then a second PCR, running about 6 to 12 cycles, was carried out with a sample-barcoded 5' primer and a J-beta primer mix. In TCRdb, the 5' RACE reads were re-called with MiXCR into one record per CDR3 protein. The sample lists about 730,000 distinct CDR3 sequences, roughly 43% occurring once. Sequenced input: blood. This chain links TRBV7-2 with TRBJ2-7, with D perhaps being TRBD1 or TRBD2 (5 bases each). This receptor was identified in a woman aged 55-70 years in good health. CDR3 sequence (DNA): TGTGCCAGCAGCTTTATGGGGGACGGATCCTACGAGCAGTACTTC. Protein sequence: CASSFMGDGSYEQYF.